These 27 T cell receptor beta chains came from one sample sequenced in a study of blood T cell repertoires in COVID-19. Assay used: immunoSEQ multiplex PCR; TCRdb lists only in-frame clones, some missing. The sample records approximately 310,000 clones, approximately 91% being singletons. Sample: PBMCs or T cells enriched from blood (not recorded which). The receptors come from a man aged 55 to 70 who had recovered from COVID-19.

The chain carries TRBV5-1 and TRBJ2-2; 8 bases align to TRBD1. Germline V gene data show CDR1 as SGHRS and CDR2 as YFSETQ. There are 16 residues in the CDR3. Germline trimming cut 2 bases from V and 0 bases from J; bases unmatched to any gene: 3. The CDR3 DNA is TGCGCCAGCAGCTTAGGACAGGGAACGAACACCGGGGAGCTGTTTTTT. The encoded protein is CASSLGQGTNTGELFF.

The gene calls are TRBV5-4 and TRBJ2-5; 11 positions match TRBD2. Losses at the gene ends were 4 bases for V and 2 bases for J; bases not matched to a gene: 7. Germline CDR1 reads SGHNT; CDR2 reads YYREEE (reference sequence). The CDR3 covers 16 residues. The CDR3: CASSRRTSGSQETQYF. In nucleotides, the CDR3 is TGTGCCAGCAGCAGGAGGACTAGCGGGTCACAAGAGACCCAGTACTTC. The variable domain in full, with the rest retrieved from reference TRBV5-4 and TRBJ2-5, is ETGVTQSPTHLIKTRGQQVTLRCSSQSGHNTVSWYQQALGQGPQFIFQYYREEENGRGNFPPRFSGLQFPNYSSELNVNALELDDSALYLCASSRRTSGSQETQYFGPGTRLLVL.

The chain recombines TRBV24-1 with TRBJ1-2; D is unclear. This CDR3 has 13 residues. Germline V gives CDR1 KGHDR, CDR2 SFDVKD. Trimming stripped 1 base from V and 6 bases from J, with 8 bases between. For the CDR3, the DNA is TGTGCCACCAGTGATTTTACGGGGAATGGCTACACCTTC. This codes for CATSDFTGNGYTF.

V gene TRBV7-8 combines with J gene TRBJ1-5; TRBD1 matches at 10 bases. The CDR3 totals 16 residues. Germline V gives CDR1 SGHVS, CDR2 FQNEAQ. With V trimmed by 4 bases and J by 3 bases, 6 bases remained unmatched. The CDR3 loop reads CASSSQDRGTNQPQHF. In DNA form, the CDR3 reads TGTGCCAGCAGCTCTCAGGACAGGGGGACCAATCAGCCCCAGCATTTT.

The rearrangement links TRBV2 to TRBJ1-1, with D unresolved. V was shortened by 0 bases and J by 5 bases, with 10 bases between the two germline ends. The CDR3 length is 14 residues. Germline V CDR1 and CDR2: SNHLY, FYNNEI. CDR3 sequence: CASSEALVRTEAFF. CDR3 DNA: TGTGCCAGCAGTGAAGCTTTAGTCCGTACTGAAGCTTTCTTT.

The J gene is TRBJ2-7, the V gene TRBV20-1; D remains ambiguous. The CDR3 length is 14 residues. Trimming pared 3 bases from V and 0 bases from J, leaving 12 bases between. CDR1 is DFQATT, CDR2 SNEGSKA, per germline (reference sequence). The CDR3 DNA reads as TGCAGTGCTAGTTTGGGCTACCTCTCCTACGAGCAGTACTTC. It specifies CSASLGYLSYEQYF.

This clone was seen once. V is TRBV4-1 and J is TRBJ1-2; no clear D gene. The CDR3 consists of 13 residues. Germline V CDR1 and CDR2: MGHRA, YSYEKL. Trimming cost V 0 bases and J 7 bases, with 9 bases left between them. The CDR3 bases are TGCGCCAGCAGCCAAGATGGCACCTTTGGCTACACCTTC. This encodes CASSQDGTFGYTF.

This clone showed up just a few times. The CDR3, as DNA: TGCAGCGTTGTGGGACAGACTAACTATGGCTACACCTTC. This gives the protein CSVVGQTNYGYTF. The chain joins TRBV29-1 to TRBJ1-2, with 7 positions matching TRBD1. The CDR3 consists of 13 residues. CDR1 and CDR2 (germline): SQVTM, ANQGSEA. Trimming took 4 bases from V and 0 from J; bases not matched to a gene: 2. Based on the CDR3 plus reference TRBV29-1 and TRBJ1-2, the full variable domain is SAVISQKPSRDICQRGTSLTIQCQVDSQVTMMFWYRQQPGQSLTLIATANQGSEATYESGFVIDKFPISRPNLTFSTLTVSNMSPEDSSIYLCSVVGQTNYGYTFGSGTRLTVV.

The V gene is TRBV28, the J gene TRBJ1-5; D might be TRBD1 (5 bases). V lost 6 bases and J lost 4, with 10 bases in between. The CDR3 totals 13 residues. Germline V lookup: CDR1 MDHEN, CDR2 SYDVKM. The CDR3 region is CASSTGANQPQHF. Here the CDR3 DNA reads TGTGCCAGCAGCACAGGAGCGAATCAGCCCCAGCATTTT.

The chain is built from TRBV5-1 and TRBJ2-2, with 8 bases aligning to TRBD1. The CDR3 runs 16 residues. Germline assignment: CDR1 SGHRS and CDR2 YFSETQ. J lost 4 bases, V lost 4 bases, and 9 bases had no gene match. CDR3 residues: CASSQSGGRSTGELFF. The CDR3 coding sequence is TGCGCCAGCAGCCAGTCAGGGGGCCGGAGCACCGGGGAGCTGTTTTTT.

The CDR3 protein is CARRENQPQHF. The DNA for the CDR3 is TGCGCCCGGAGAGAGAATCAGCCCCAGCATTTT. V usage is TRBV5-1 and J usage is TRBJ1-5; no reliable D call. CDR3 length: 11 residues. Germline V gene sequence: CDR1 SGHRS, CDR2 YFSETQ. V lost 10 bases and J lost 4, with 9 bases in between.

The V call is TRBV30, the J call TRBJ2-1; maybe TRBD1 (5 bases). V was pared by 2 bases and J by 2 bases, with 7 bases between. Germline CDR1 and CDR2: GTSNPN and SVGIG (reference sequence). This CDR3 is 13 amino acids long. CDR3 sequence (DNA): TGTGCCTGGAGTCCGACAGCCTACAATGAGCAGTTCTTC. It yields the protein CAWSPTAYNEQFF.

The chain has TRBV7-9 and TRBJ1-3; weak D call: TRBD1 (5 bases). This CDR3 is 15 amino acids long. Germline values: CDR1 SEHNR, CDR2 FQNEAQ (reference sequence). V lost 6 bases and J lost 0, with 12 bases in between. The CDR3 protein is CASSLGVSSGNTIYF. The CDR3 nucleotides are TGTGCCAGCAGTCTAGGGGTTTCCTCTGGAAACACCATATATTTT.

The chain is built from TRBV18 and TRBJ1-5, with 9 bases aligning to TRBD1. V shed 5 bases and J 8 bases; nucleotides not matched to a gene: 4. Looked up from germline, CDR1 is KGHSH and CDR2 is LQKENI. This CDR3 has 13 residues. Here the CDR3 reads CASSAGQGEPQHF. The CDR3 DNA is TGTGCCAGCTCAGCGGGACAGGGTGAGCCCCAGCATTTT.

V is TRBV5-1 and J is TRBJ1-6; D might be TRBD1 (6 bases). V lost 3 bases, J lost 1 base, and 20 bases lay in between. This CDR3 is 19 amino acids long. Germline V gives CDR1 SGHRS, CDR2 YFSETQ. The DNA of the CDR3 is TGCGCCAGCAGCTCCCAGCCCACAGGGAGAGGGTCCTATAATTCACCCCTCCACTTT. This sequence encodes CASSSQPTGRGSYNSPLHF.

V is TRBV12-3 or TRBV12-4 and J is TRBJ2-1; D not resolved. Trimming stripped 3 bases from V and 4 bases from J, with 4 bases between. This CDR3 region has 12 residues. The CDR3 nucleotides are TGTGCCAGCAGTTTGCAGTACAATGAGCAGTTCTTC. Protein sequence: CASSLQYNEQFF.

This clone appeared once. J is TRBJ2-1 and V is TRBV7-9; a weak D match, TRBD1 (6 bases). This CDR3 has 15 amino acids. Germline CDR1 SEHNR, CDR2 FQNEAQ (reference sequence). Trimming took off 5 bases at V and 0 bases at J, with 11 bases between the two ends. This chain's CDR3 is CASSDRKGSYNEQFF. Here the CDR3 DNA reads TGTGCCAGCAGCGACAGGAAGGGCTCCTACAATGAGCAGTTCTTC.

This chain connects TRBV5-6 to TRBJ1-3; D gene ambiguous. Germline V gene lookup returns CDR1 SGHDT and CDR2 YYEEEE. V was shortened by 3 bases and J by 0 bases, with 19 bases between the two germline ends. This CDR3 spans 18 amino acids. The CDR3 reads CASSSLPERSRSGNTIYF. The CDR3 DNA sequence: TGTGCCAGCAGCTCCCTCCCGGAGAGAAGCCGCTCTGGAAACACCATATATTTT.

The chain uses TRBV12-3 or TRBV12-4 and TRBJ2-3; D is unresolved. The V and J ends lost 1 base and 3 bases respectively, with 5 bases between them. This CDR3 has 13 residues. The CDR3 reads CASSLVQTDTQYF. The DNA of the CDR3 is TGTGCCAGCAGTTTAGTCCAAACAGATACGCAGTATTTT.

The gene calls are TRBV5-1 and TRBJ2-3; 9 bases map to TRBD2. Germline V CDR1 and CDR2: SGHRS, YFSETQ. CDR3 size: 15 residues. V lost 4 bases, J lost 3 bases, and 6 bases stayed unmatched. The CDR3 nucleotides read TGCGCCAGCAGCCCAGCGGGAGGAGGGACAGATACGCAGTATTTT. It codes for CASSPAGGGTDTQYF.

The CDR3 DNA follows: TGTGCCACCAGTGAGTCCGGGACTAGCGTCCGATACAATGAGCAGTTCTTC. It is translated as CATSESGTSVRYNEQFF. The chain is built from TRBV24-1 and TRBJ2-1; 10 bases fit TRBD2. Germline V CDR1 and CDR2: KGHDR, SFDVKD. This CDR3 has 17 residues. V shed 4 bases and J 4 bases; nucleotides not matched to a gene: 9.

The chain has TRBV28 and TRBJ2-5; D might be TRBD2 (5 bases). V shed 4 bases and J shed 3 bases, with 18 bases lying between them. Looked up from germline, CDR1 is MDHEN and CDR2 is SYDVKM. This CDR3 region has 16 residues. The CDR3 protein is CASSSSISAPKETQYF. For the CDR3, the DNA is TGTGCCAGCAGTTCTAGCATTTCTGCACCAAAAGAGACCCAGTACTTC. Using reference TRBV28 and TRBJ2-5 for the parts outside the CDR3, the full variable domain is DVKVTQSSRYLVKRTGEKVFLECVQDMDHENMFWYRQDPGLGLRLIYFSYDVKMKEKGDIPEGYSVSREKKERFSLILESASTNQTSMYLCASSSSISAPKETQYFGPGTRLLVL.

The CDR3 DNA is TGTGCCACCAGTGACCACAGGGGGAGTGGGGTCGAGCAGTACTTC. Amino acid sequence: CATSDHRGSGVEQYF. This sequence joins TRBV24-1 and TRBJ2-7; TRBD1 aligns across 8 bases. The V gene's germline CDR1 is KGHDR and CDR2 SFDVKD. The CDR3 is 15 amino acids. The V and J ends lost 4 bases and 6 bases, in that order; junction bases with no gene match: 10.

This chain uses TRBV21-1 with TRBJ2-3; TRBD2 is the table's D call and was not checked against the DNA. TRBV21-1 is annotated as a pseudogene. This CDR3 has 18 residues. CDR3 region: CASSSPRRLAAFTDTQYF. The CDR3 coding sequence is TGTGCCAGCAGCTCACCGCGAAGACTAGCGGCCTTCACAGATACGCAGTATTTT.

This clone was counted a few times. The J gene is TRBJ2-2, the V gene TRBV11-2, with D perhaps TRBD1 (5 bases). The CDR3 loop spans 15 amino acids. Germline assignment: CDR1 SGHAT and CDR2 FQNNGV. The V end lost 5 bases, the J end lost 7 bases, and 17 bases lay between the germline ends. Here the CDR3 DNA reads TGTGCCAGCAGCGCTGGGGCCGGGTCGGGCGGGGAGCTGTTTTTT. Protein: CASSAGAGSGGELFF. Supplemented by reference TRBV11-2 and TRBJ2-2, the full variable domain reads EAGVAQSPRYKIIEKRQSVAFWCNPISGHATLYWYQQILGQGPKLLIQFQNNGVVDDSQLPKDRFSAERLKGVDSTLKIQPAKLEDSAVYLCASSAGAGSGGELFFGEGSRLTVL.

This rearrangement joins TRBV5-1 to TRBJ2-1; TRBD2 matches at 11 bases. CDR3 length: 15 residues. V lost 3 bases to trimming and J lost 3 bases; unmatched junction nucleotides: 2. Germline values: CDR1 SGHRS, CDR2 YFSETQ. This CDR3 reads CASSYTSGSYNEQFF. For the CDR3, the DNA is TGCGCCAGCAGCTATACTAGCGGGAGCTACAATGAGCAGTTCTTC.

The rearrangement uses TRBV7-2 and TRBJ2-3; D remains unclear. The CDR3 runs to 13 residues. V was clipped by 3 bases and J by 4 bases, with 8 bases between them. Germline V gene lookup returns CDR1 SGHTA and CDR2 FQGNSA. The CDR3 spells CASSLAGSDTQYF. Written as DNA, the CDR3 is TGTGCCAGCAGCTTGGCAGGATCAGATACGCAGTATTTT.